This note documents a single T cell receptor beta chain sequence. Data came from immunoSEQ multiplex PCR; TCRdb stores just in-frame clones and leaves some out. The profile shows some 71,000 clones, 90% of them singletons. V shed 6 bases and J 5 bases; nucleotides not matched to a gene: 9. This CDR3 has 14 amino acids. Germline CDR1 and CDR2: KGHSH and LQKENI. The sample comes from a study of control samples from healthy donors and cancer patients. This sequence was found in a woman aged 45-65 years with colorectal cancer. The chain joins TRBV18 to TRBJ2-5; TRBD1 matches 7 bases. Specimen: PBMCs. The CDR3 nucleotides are TGTGCCAGCTCGCGACAGGGCATGTGGGAGACCCAGTACTTC. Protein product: CASSRQGMWETQYF.